The 26 T cell receptor beta chains in this list originate from one sample, sequenced in a study of control samples from healthy donors and cancer patients. Method: immunoSEQ multiplex PCR; TCRdb's copy keeps in-frame clones and lacks some. The repertoire consists of about 130,000 clones, with approximately 94% occurring once and the leading ten covering less than 4%. Material for sequencing was blood. These receptors originate from a man under 40 in good health.

This rearrangement joins TRBV23-1 to TRBJ1-5; a weak D match, TRBD1 (5 bases). TRBV23-1 is placed among ORFs of uncertain function. The length of the CDR3 is 18 residues. V gave up 3 bases and J gave up 3 bases, with 21 bases separating them. CDR3 sequence: CASSHPGPDSPPNQPQHF. CDR3 sequence (DNA): TGCGCCAGCAGTCATCCCGGACCCGACAGTCCCCCCAATCAGCCCCAGCATTTT.

The chain recombines TRBV15 with TRBJ1-2, with 7 bases lining up with TRBD1. CDR1 and CDR2 (germline): LNHNV, YYDKDF (reference sequence). The length of the CDR3 is 16 residues. Trimming cost V 0 bases and J 3 bases; bases outside gene matches: 7. The CDR3 region is CATSRDRMGQHYGYTF. For the CDR3, the DNA is TGTGCCACCAGCAGAGATCGAATGGGACAGCACTATGGCTACACCTTC.

The chain couples TRBV7-9 to TRBJ2-3; weak D call: TRBD2 (5 bases). Germline CDR1 reads SEHNR; CDR2 reads FQNEAQ (reference sequence). The CDR3 length is 15 residues. Trimming pared 5 bases from V and 2 bases from J, leaving 14 bases between. CDR3 region: CASSNRGSPTDTQYF. Here the CDR3 DNA reads TGTGCCAGCAGCAATAGAGGGTCCCCCACAGATACGCAGTATTTT.

J is TRBJ2-1 and V is TRBV7-9; TRBD2 aligns across 8 bases. J was trimmed by 1 base and V by 0 bases; bases with no gene match: 5. CDR3 length: 17 amino acids. Germline loops: CDR1 SEHNR, CDR2 FQNEAQ (reference sequence). The CDR3 sequence: CASSLAAGGASYNEQFF. CDR3 DNA sequence: TGTGCCAGCAGCTTAGCGGCCGGGGGGGCGTCCTACAATGAGCAGTTCTTC.

This clone came up once. The V and J genes are TRBV19 and TRBJ1-5, with D perhaps TRBD1 (5 bases). The CDR3 runs 16 residues. Germline lookup yields CDR1 LNHDA and CDR2 SQIVND (reference sequence). With 6 bases removed from V and 1 base from J, the gap between germline ends came to 16 bases. In nucleotides, the CDR3 is TGTGCCAGTAGGACCCGATGGGGGATCAGCAATCAGCCCCAGCATTTT. Translated: CASRTRWGISNQPQHF.

The chain carries TRBV5-6 and TRBJ2-7; TRBD1 matches at 12 bases. Germline V lookup: CDR1 SGHDT, CDR2 YYEEEE. CDR3 size: 18 residues. J gave up 4 bases and V 3 bases, and 14 bases lay outside the gene matches. The CDR3, as DNA: TGTGCCAGCAGCTCGGCCCTCTCCGGGACAGGGGGCTGGTACGAGCAGTACTTC. It is translated as CASSSALSGTGGWYEQYF. Full variable domain (remainder filled in from reference TRBV5-6 and TRBJ2-7): DAGVTQSPTHLIKTRGQQVTLRCSPKSGHDTVSWYQQALGQGPQFIFQYYEEEERQRGNFPDRFSGHQFPNYSSELNVNALLLGDSALYLCASSSALSGTGGWYEQYFGPGTRLTVT.

J is TRBJ1-2 and V is TRBV7-9; TRBD1 aligns across 7 bases. The CDR3 loop spans 13 amino acids. Germline loops: CDR1 SEHNR, CDR2 FQNEAQ (reference sequence). Unmatched junction bases numbered 4, after V lost 4 bases and J lost 5 bases. The CDR3 nucleotides are TGTGCCAGCAGCTCGACAGGGTTTTATGGCTACACCTTC. It specifies CASSSTGFYGYTF.

Only one count was recorded for this clone. This chain uses TRBV6-2 or TRBV6-3 with TRBJ1-4; D uncertain. The CDR3 is 12 residues long. Germline V CDR1 and CDR2: MNHEY, SVGEGT. V gave up 1 base and J gave up 8 bases, with 5 bases separating them. This chain's CDR3 is CASSYWAEKLFF. Written as DNA, the CDR3 is TGTGCCAGCAGTTACTGGGCGGAAAAACTGTTTTTT.

This clone was seen once. CDR3 DNA sequence: TGTGCCAGCAGTGGTAAACAGGGGGCGCTGGGAAACACCATATATTTT. This gives the protein CASSGKQGALGNTIYF. The chain is built from TRBV6-1 and TRBJ1-3; 9 bases map to TRBD1. There are 16 residues in the CDR3. J gave up 4 bases and V 4 bases, and 8 bases lay outside the gene matches. The germline gives CDR1 MNHNS, CDR2 SASEGT.

The gene calls are TRBV7-9 and TRBJ2-1, with D unclear. The germline CDR1 and CDR2 sequences are SEHNR and FQNEAQ (reference sequence). The CDR3 has 14 residues. With 5 bases removed from V and 3 bases from J, the gap between germline ends came to 11 bases. The DNA for the CDR3 is TGTGCCAGCAGCCCATCTTTGCTCTACAATGAGCAGTTCTTC. This gives the protein CASSPSLLYNEQFF.

V gene TRBV9 combines with J gene TRBJ1-3, with 7 positions matching TRBD1. V shed 2 bases and J 0 bases; nucleotides not matched to a gene: 5. Germline-derived CDR1 and CDR2 are SGDLS and YYNGEE. This CDR3 has 16 residues. Here the CDR3 DNA reads TGTGCCAGCAGCGTGGGACAGCCAAGCTCTGGAAACACCATATATTTT. This encodes CASSVGQPSSGNTIYF. The complete variable domain, with remaining parts taken from reference TRBV9 and TRBJ1-3, reads DSGVTQTPKHLITATGQRVTLRCSPRSGDLSVYWYQQSLDQGLQFLIQYYNGEERAKGNILERFSAQQFPDLHSELNLSSLELGDSALYFCASSVGQPSSGNTIYFGEGSWLTVV.

The genes are TRBV7-2 and TRBJ2-3; 7 bases are a match to TRBD1. The germline V gene encodes CDR1 SGHTA and CDR2 FQGNSA. Unmatched junction bases numbered 5, after V lost 4 bases and J lost 1 base. The CDR3 runs 15 residues. CDR3 residues: CASSSRQGGTDTQYF. CDR3 in DNA: TGTGCCAGCAGCTCGCGGCAGGGGGGCACAGATACGCAGTATTTT.

In regard to this clone: The sample holds other DNA sequences that translate to the same CDR3. The chain uses TRBV6-4 and TRBJ1-2, with D possibly TRBD1 on 5 matching bases. Germline CDR1 MRHNA, CDR2 SNTAGT. This CDR3 region has 12 residues. Trimming shortened V by 4 bases and J by 4 bases, and 7 bases separated the two germline ends. The DNA for the CDR3 is TGTGCCAGCAGTGTGGGGGGCTATGGCTACACCTTC. Translating gives CASSVGGYGYTF.

This rearrangement joins TRBV6-4 to TRBJ2-3; 10 bases align to TRBD2. CDR3 size: 18 residues. From germline, CDR1 is MRHNA and CDR2 SNTAGT. V dropped 2 bases and J dropped 0; count of bases not matched to a gene: 8. The CDR3 coding sequence is TGTGCCAGCAGTGACCCCGAGCTAGCGGGAGCTAGCACAGATACGCAGTATTTT. Protein: CASSDPELAGASTDTQYF.

The V gene is TRBV10-3, the J gene TRBJ1-6; D remains ambiguous. Trimming left V 0 bases short and J 10 bases short, with 10 bases between. The V gene's germline CDR1 is ENHRY and CDR2 SYGVKD. There are 14 residues in the CDR3. The chain's CDR3 is CAISESMAGSPLHF. The CDR3 DNA reads as TGTGCCATCAGTGAGTCGATGGCTGGATCACCCCTCCACTTT.

The rearrangement joins TRBV21-1 to TRBJ2-3; the D call of TRBD2 is as the table states it, not checked on the DNA. TRBV21-1 is labeled a pseudogene. The CDR3 length is 16 residues. CDR3 bases: TGTGCCAGCAGCAAACCCTTCTGTCTAGCGAGAGATACGCAGTATTTT. Protein: CASSKPFCLARDTQYF.

The rearrangement links TRBV14 to TRBJ2-3, with TRBD2 matching over 7 bases. This CDR3 region has 14 residues. The V gene's germline CDR1 is SGHDN and CDR2 FVKESK. The V gene end was trimmed by 1 base and the J gene end by 4 bases; junction bases not matched to a gene: 2. Here the CDR3 DNA reads TGTGCCAGCAGCCAAGGACTAGCCTCAGATACGCAGTATTTT. The encoded protein is CASSQGLASDTQYF. Supplemented by reference TRBV14 and TRBJ2-3, the full variable domain reads EAGVTQFPSHSVIEKGQTVTLRCDPISGHDNLYWYRRVMGKEIKFLLHFVKESKQDESGMPNNRFLAERTGGTYSTLKVQPAELEDSGVYFCASSQGLASDTQYFGPGTRLTVL.

V gene TRBV21-1 combines with J gene TRBJ1-1. TRBV21-1 is given as a pseudogene. This CDR3 region has 13 residues. The CDR3 spells CASSKKVNTEAFF. The CDR3 nucleotides are TGTGCCAGCAGCAAAAAGGTGAACACTGAAGCTTTCTTT.

The sample holds a few counts of this clone. The chain links TRBV6-4 to TRBJ2-3; D might be TRBD2 (5 bases). V was shortened by 0 bases and J by 1 base, with 8 bases between the two germline ends. The CDR3 sequence is 15 residues long. In germline, CDR1 is MRHNA, CDR2 SNTAGT. The CDR3 nucleotides are TGTGCCAGCAGTGACTCGAGCGGAGGCACAGATACGCAGTATTTT. It encodes CASSDSSGGTDTQYF.

This chain uses TRBV6-5 with TRBJ1-6, with D possibly TRBD1 on 6 matching bases. The V gene's germline CDR1 is MNHEY and CDR2 SVGAGI. The CDR3 is 14 residues long. Trimming took off 6 bases at V and 8 bases at J, with 14 bases between the two ends. The DNA for the CDR3 is TGTGCCAGCAGCCAGGGGACGGGGGATTCACCCCTCCACTTT. Translating it yields CASSQGTGDSPLHF.

The V call is TRBV28, the J call TRBJ1-4; D may be TRBD1 (5 bases). Germline V CDR1 and CDR2: MDHEN, SYDVKM. The V and J ends lost 6 bases and 8 bases respectively, with 19 bases between them. The CDR3 totals 15 residues. CDR3 sequence: CASRGPGLGREKLFF. The DNA for the CDR3 is TGTGCCAGCAGGGGGCCGGGACTAGGAAGGGAAAAACTGTTTTTT.

This clone was detected once. The chain has TRBV6-2 or TRBV6-3 and TRBJ2-2; a possible D gene is TRBD2 (6 bases). This CDR3 contains 16 residues. V gave up 2 bases and J gave up 0 bases, with 10 bases separating them. From germline, CDR1 is MNHEY and CDR2 SVGEGT. CDR3 protein: CASSYGWGANTGELFF. The CDR3, as DNA: TGTGCCAGCAGTTACGGGTGGGGGGCGAACACCGGGGAGCTGTTTTTT.

This chain uses TRBV11-2 with TRBJ2-5; D tentatively reads TRBD1 or TRBD2 (6 bases each). CDR3 size: 15 residues. V gave up 2 bases and J gave up 1 base, with 11 bases separating them. Germline values: CDR1 SGHAT, CDR2 FQNNGV. CDR3 nucleotides: TGTGCCAGCAGCTTACCGGGGGCAGTCCAAGAGACCCAGTACTTC. As protein: CASSLPGAVQETQYF.

This clone was recorded once. The rearrangement joins TRBV11-1 to TRBJ1-2; no clear D gene. Germline V CDR1 and CDR2: SGHAT, FQDESV (reference sequence). Trimming pared 1 base from V and 2 bases from J, leaving 5 bases between. This CDR3 region has 13 residues. Here the CDR3 reads CASSLDSNYGYTF. The CDR3 DNA is TGTGCCAGCAGCTTAGACTCCAACTATGGCTACACCTTC.

The genes are TRBV7-2 and TRBJ1-2; a weak D match, TRBD1 (5 bases). Germline V gives CDR1 SGHTA, CDR2 FQGNSA. Trimming shortened V by 5 bases and J by 2 bases, and 15 bases separated the two germline ends. The CDR3 is 15 residues long. The CDR3 loop reads CASSLQTESNYGYTF. The DNA of the CDR3 is TGTGCCAGCAGCCTCCAGACAGAATCGAACTATGGCTACACCTTC.

The gene calls are TRBV20-1 and TRBJ2-1, with no clear D. This CDR3 has 10 amino acids. Per the germline V gene, CDR1 is DFQATT and CDR2 is SNEGSKA (reference sequence). Trimming took 0 bases from V and 10 from J, leaving 4 bases between them. The CDR3 loop reads CSARDYEQFF. In DNA form, the CDR3 reads TGCAGTGCTAGAGATTACGAGCAGTTCTTC.